The present entry profiles one T cell receptor (beta chain) with its context. Per the original methods: How many nucleated cells were present was estimated from reference gene primer amplification. Clones were sequenced by immunoSEQ multiplex PCR, and TCRdb holds only the in-frame ones, with some missing. V, J and clone size derive from that table, while D and trimming were established from the DNA sequence. The table includes tens of thousands of clones, around nine tenths detected once. The entry originates in a study of blood T cell repertoires in COVID-19. Study details: Acute-phase and convalescent COVID-19 samples originated in the United States, Italy and Spain. Sample material is recorded as cDNA or gDNA derived from T cells, B-cell-depleted T cells, or PBMCs.

The CDR3 is 14 amino acids. V dropped 1 base and J dropped 6; count of bases not matched to a gene: 3. Germline V CDR1 and CDR2: MNHNS, SASEGT. The sample taken for sequencing was peripheral blood. The V gene is TRBV6-1, the J gene TRBJ1-5, with TRBD1 matching over 7 bases. This TCR was sampled from a human donor in a cohort sampled during active COVID-19. This chain's CDR3 is CASSEGQGAQPQHF. CDR3 sequence (DNA): TGTGCCAGCAGTGAAGGACAGGGAGCTCAGCCCCAGCATTTT.